These T cell receptor beta chains were read from a single sample in a study of T cell responses to AZD1222 COVID-19 vaccine. Produced via immunoSEQ multiplex PCR; TCRdb's table is partial and in-frame only. The sample consists of about 86,000 clones, 88% of them appearing once. Sequences were derived from peripheral blood, sampled 28 days after the second AZD1222 dose. All receptors come from an adult who received the AZD1222 COVID-19 vaccine. The CDR3 runs from the conserved cysteine through the conserved F or W. A D gene is named only where the DNA matches it firmly. Only part of the rows carry a size: once, few, many, or a class if the clone is expanded.

D: NA; V: TRBV18; size: NA; J: TRBJ1-4; DNA: TGTGCCAGCTCACCACTCCAGGGGAATGAAAAACTGTTTTTT; CDR3: CASSPLQGNEKLFF
D: NA; V: TRBV18; size: NA; J: TRBJ1-2; DNA: TGTGCCAGCTCACCAATGACAGTGATTAACTATGGCTACACCTTC; CDR3: CASSPMTVINYGYTF
D: NA; V: TRBV6-1; size: NA; J: TRBJ2-5; DNA: TGTGCCAGCAGTGAAATGCTGGGGCAGGAGACCCAGTACTTC; CDR3: CASSEMLGQETQYF
D: NA; V: TRBV5-1; size: NA; J: TRBJ1-6; DNA: TGCGCCAGCAGCTTGGGGCGACAGAATAATTCACCCCTCCACTTT; CDR3: CASSLGRQNNSPLHF
D: TRBD2; V: TRBV7-9; size: NA; J: TRBJ2-1; DNA: TGTGCCAGCAGCCTAAAGCTAGGACTAGCGGGGGGTTATGAGCAGTTCTTC; CDR3: CASSLKLGLAGGYEQFF
D: NA; V: TRBV11-2; size: few; J: TRBJ2-5; DNA: TGTGCCAGCAGCCCCGGTCGGGGGGCCAAACAAGAGACCCAGTACTTC; CDR3: CASSPGRGAKQETQYF
D: NA; V: TRBV19; size: NA; J: TRBJ1-1; DNA: TGTGCCAGTAGTACCGCCCTCATAGGGACTGAAGCTTTCTTT; CDR3: CASSTALIGTEAFF
D: TRBD1; V: TRBV30; size: NA; J: TRBJ1-5; DNA: TGTGCCTTTTGCGACAGGGACGGCAATCAGCCCCAGCATTTT; CDR3: CAFCDRDGNQPQHF
D: TRBD1; V: TRBV6-5; size: NA; J: TRBJ2-5; DNA: TGTGCCAGCAGGGGCCGAGGGGGCCCAAGTAGGACCCAGTACTTC; CDR3: CASRGRGGPSRTQYF
D: TRBD2; V: TRBV28; size: NA; J: TRBJ2-1; DNA: TGTGCCAGCAGTGCAGAACTAGCGGGGGGGCAGTTCTTC; CDR3: CASSAELAGGQFF
D: TRBD1; V: TRBV19; size: NA; J: TRBJ1-1; DNA: TGTGCCAGTAGTCGGCAACAGGGGGCGGTCGGCACTGAAGCTTTCTTT; CDR3: CASSRQQGAVGTEAFF
D: TRBD1; V: TRBV19; size: NA; J: TRBJ2-1; DNA: TGTGCCAGTAGTATCGGGACAGGTCCCTACAATGAGCAGTTCTTC; CDR3: CASSIGTGPYNEQFF
D: TRBD2; V: TRBV7-9; size: NA; J: TRBJ2-7; DNA: TGTGCCAGCAGCGTTCGGACGGGGGGTCCCTCCTACGAGCAGTACTTC; CDR3: CASSVRTGGPSYEQYF
D: TRBD1; V: TRBV30; size: NA; J: TRBJ1-2; DNA: TGTGCCTGGAGTTCGGGACAGTATGGCTACACCTTC; CDR3: CAWSSGQYGYTF
D: NA; V: TRBV2; size: NA; J: TRBJ1-3; DNA: TGTGCCAGCAGTGAAGACGGGAGAGGAAACACCATATATTTT; CDR3: CASSEDGRGNTIYF
D: NA; V: TRBV27; size: NA; J: TRBJ2-1; DNA: TGTGCCAGCAGGACAGGTTTTACCTACAATGAGCAGTTCTTC; CDR3: CASRTGFTYNEQFF
D: TRBD1; V: TRBV7-2; size: NA; J: TRBJ2-1; DNA: TGTGCCAGCACCGGACAGGGAAATTACAATGAGCAGTTCTTC; CDR3: CASTGQGNYNEQFF
D: NA; V: TRBV19; size: NA; J: TRBJ2-1; DNA: TGTGCCAGTAGTAGAGCCTCAGGGACCTTGGGCAATGAGCAGTTCTTC; CDR3: CASSRASGTLGNEQFF
D: NA; V: TRBV11-3; size: NA; J: TRBJ2-1; DNA: TGTGCCAGCAGCCAGACGGAGAATGAGCAGTTCTTC; CDR3: CASSQTENEQFF
D: NA; V: TRBV2; size: NA; J: TRBJ1-3; DNA: TGTGCCAGCACCCCGCGCCGGGGCTCTGGAAACACCATATATTTT; CDR3: CASTPRRGSGNTIYF
D: TRBD1; V: TRBV19; size: NA; J: TRBJ1-1; DNA: TGTGCCAGTAGCAGGGACAGCCGGGACAACACTGAAGCTTTCTTT; CDR3: CASSRDSRDNTEAFF
D: NA; V: TRBV27; size: NA; J: TRBJ1-1; DNA: TGTGCCAGCAGTCGGGATTCTGAAGCTTTCTTT; CDR3: CASSRDSEAFF
D: NA; V: TRBV11-2; size: NA; J: TRBJ1-1; DNA: TGTGCCAGCAGCTTCCAGCTCCTGGGGAACACTGAAGCTTTCTTT; CDR3: CASSFQLLGNTEAFF
D: TRBD1; V: TRBV28; size: NA; J: TRBJ1-1; DNA: TGTGCCAGCAGTTTGGCCGGGACAGGGGGTCCTGGGAACACTGAAGCTTTCTTT; CDR3: CASSLAGTGGPGNTEAFF
D: NA; V: TRBV30; size: NA; J: TRBJ2-5; DNA: TGTGCCTGGAGTGTACCAGGGTACCAAGAGACCCAGTACTTC; CDR3: CAWSVPGYQETQYF
D: NA; V: TRBV29-1; size: once; J: TRBJ2-1; DNA: TGCAGCGTTAGCGTGCCCTACAATGAGCAGTTCTTC; CDR3: CSVSVPYNEQFF
D: TRBD1; V: TRBV2; size: NA; J: TRBJ2-2; DNA: TGTGCCAGCAGTGAATGGGGGACAGGGTTGTCGGACACCGGGGAGCTGTTTTTT; CDR3: CASSEWGTGLSDTGELFF
D: NA; V: TRBV12-3/TRBV12-4; size: NA; J: TRBJ1-5; DNA: TGTGCCAGCAGTTTAGGGGATCAGCCCCAGCATTTT; CDR3: CASSLGDQPQHF
D: NA; V: TRBV19; size: NA; J: TRBJ2-7; DNA: TGTGCCAGTAGTGTGGACAGACCCTACGAGCAGTACTTC; CDR3: CASSVDRPYEQYF
D: TRBD1; V: TRBV6-5; size: NA; J: TRBJ2-7; DNA: TGTGCCAGCTTCGGACAGGGTGTCGAGCAGTACTTC; CDR3: CASFGQGVEQYF
D: NA; V: TRBV25-1; size: NA; J: TRBJ2-7; DNA: TGTGCCAGCAGTGACAGCGGAACCTACGAGCAGTACTTC; CDR3: CASSDSGTYEQYF
D: NA; V: TRBV9; size: few; J: TRBJ1-5; DNA: TGTGCCAGCAGTGGGGGGCGGAATCAGCCCCAGCATTTT; CDR3: CASSGGRNQPQHF
D: TRBD1; V: TRBV12-3/TRBV12-4; size: NA; J: TRBJ1-2; DNA: TGTGCCAGCAGTCGGGGACAGGCCCCCTTATTC; CDR3: CASSRGQAPLF
D: TRBD2; V: TRBV3-1/TRBV3-2; size: NA; J: TRBJ2-3; DNA: TGTGCCAGCAGCCATGGCGGGAGGAGCACAGATACGCAGTATTTT; CDR3: CASSHGGRSTDTQYF
D: TRBD2; V: TRBV11-3; size: NA; J: TRBJ2-5; DNA: TGTGCCAGCAGCTTATCGACTAGCGGGGAGACCCAGTACTTC; CDR3: CASSLSTSGETQYF
D: NA; V: TRBV6-4; size: NA; J: TRBJ2-1; DNA: TGTGCCAGCAGTGACTCGAGTGCTAGCACGAATGAGCAGTTCTTC; CDR3: CASSDSSASTNEQFF
D: TRBD1; V: TRBV5-1; size: NA; J: TRBJ2-7; DNA: TGCGCCAGTGGGACAGCGAGCTCCTACGAGCAGTACTTC; CDR3: CASGTASSYEQYF
D: NA; V: TRBV5-3; size: few; J: TRBJ1-3; DNA: TGTGCCAGAAGCTTGGGTGCTCCTGGAAACACCATATATTTT; CDR3: CARSLGAPGNTIYF
D: NA; V: TRBV24-1; size: NA; J: TRBJ1-5; DNA: TGTGCCACCAGTGATTTGCTCCGGACATTAAACTATAGCAATCAGCCCCAGCATTTT; CDR3: CATSDLLRTLNYSNQPQHF
D: TRBD1; V: TRBV5-3; size: NA; J: TRBJ1-5; DNA: TGTGCCAGAAGCCCGGACAGGAGCAATCAGCCCCAGCATTTT; CDR3: CARSPDRSNQPQHF
D: NA; V: TRBV5-1; size: NA; J: TRBJ1-6; DNA: TGCGCCAGCAGTTGGGGGGGAGACAGTCGGAATTCACCCCTCCACTTT; CDR3: CASSWGGDSRNSPLHF
D: NA; V: TRBV27; size: NA; J: TRBJ2-3; DNA: TGTGCCAGCAGTTTTTTGACTAGGGGGGTGGATACGCAGTATTTT; CDR3: CASSFLTRGVDTQYF
D: NA; V: TRBV7-6; size: NA; J: TRBJ2-3; DNA: TGTGCCAGCAGCTCGCCCACAGGGACAAACACAGATACGCAGTATTTT; CDR3: CASSSPTGTNTDTQYF
D: NA; V: TRBV6-4; size: NA; J: TRBJ2-3; DNA: TGTGCCAGCAGTGACGGGACTTCTAGCACAGATACGCAGTATTTT; CDR3: CASSDGTSSTDTQYF
D: TRBD1; V: TRBV4-3; size: NA; J: TRBJ2-6; DNA: TGCGCCAGCAGCCAGGACAGGAGCTCTGGGGCCAACGTCCTGACTTTC; CDR3: CASSQDRSSGANVLTF
D: NA; V: TRBV2; size: once; J: TRBJ1-4; DNA: TGTGCCAGCAGGGCCGACGGATATAATGAAAAACTGTTTTTT; CDR3: CASRADGYNEKLFF
D: NA; V: TRBV15; size: NA; J: TRBJ2-1; DNA: TGTGCCACCAGCAGGGGAGGACTTACTACACCCTACAATGAGCAGTTCTTC; CDR3: CATSRGGLTTPYNEQFF
D: NA; V: TRBV5-4; size: NA; J: TRBJ2-3; DNA: TGTGCCAGCAGCCCACCCGGACGGGATCTGGGTACAGATACGCAGTATTTT; CDR3: CASSPPGRDLGTDTQYF